This is a list of T cell receptor beta chains from one sample in a study of response to subunit inactivated influenza vaccine. One entry per CDR3 protein results from TCRdb running MiXCR on the RT-PCR reads. This sample carries about 520,000 distinct CDR3 sequences, roughly 25% of them seen once, and the ten largest clones take under 2.5%. Sequenced material: CD4+ T cells sorted from PBMCs, taken 5 days after vaccination. These receptors came from a man between 45 and 60 years old who received an inactivated influenza vaccine. CDR3s include the opening cysteine and the closing phenylalanine or tryptophan. A D gene is named only where the DNA matches it firmly. Part of the rows lack a size; the others show once, few, many or a class for expanded clones.

d_call j_call clone_size v_call cdr3_aa cdr3_nt
NA TRBJ2-4 few TRBV4-3 CASSQKGGGIQYF TGCGCCAGCAGCCAAAAGGGGGGGGGCATTCAGTACTTC
NA TRBJ2-4 few TRBV20-1 CSASPALAKNIQYF TGCAGTGCTAGTCCGGCACTAGCCAAAAACATTCAGTACTTC
NA TRBJ2-5 many TRBV5-6 CASGGFRGSETQYF TGTGCCAGCGGGGGATTTAGGGGATCTGAGACCCAGTACTTC
TRBD1 TRBJ1-3 NA TRBV20-1 CSARQGAAGNTIYF TGCAGTGCTAGACAGGGGGCCGCGGGAAACACCATATATTTT
NA TRBJ1-1 once TRBV3-1 CASSRVPGGPVVAFF TGTGCCAGCAGCCGTGTCCCCGGGGGCCCGGTAGTTGCTTTCTTT
NA TRBJ2-7 few TRBV6-2/TRBV6-3 CASSWTRDYEQYF TGTGCCAGCAGCTGGACAAGAGACTACGAGCAGTACTTC
NA TRBJ2-1 NA TRBV5-1 CASSFSGPAGNEQFF TGCGCCAGCAGCTTTAGCGGTCCAGCTGGGAATGAGCAGTTCTTC
NA TRBJ2-2 few TRBV11-1 CASSAKFAPYENTGELFF TGTGCCAGCAGCGCCAAATTCGCGCCATACGAAAACACCGGGGAGCTGTTTTTT
NA TRBJ2-5 NA TRBV7-2 CASSPRVFPETQYF TGTGCCAGCAGCCCCCGGGTCTTCCCAGAGACCCAGTACTTC
TRBD2 TRBJ2-5 NA TRBV7-9 CASSGGRVTQETQYF TGTGCCAGCAGCGGAGGGAGGGTAACACAAGAGACCCAGTACTTC
TRBD1 TRBJ2-7 NA TRBV11-2 CASGKGQTPYEQYF TGTGCCAGCGGCAAGGGACAGACCCCCTACGAGCAGTACTTC
TRBD1 TRBJ2-4 few TRBV6-1 CASSKDRTLAKNIQYF TGTGCCAGCAGTAAGGACAGGACTCTAGCCAAAAACATTCAGTACTTC
NA TRBJ2-5 NA TRBV20-1 CSAGGNQETQYF TGCAGTGCTGGCGGGAATCAGGAGACCCAGTACTTC
NA TRBJ2-7 NA TRBV3-1 CASSPRDRHYEQYF TGTGCCAGCAGCCCTAGGGACCGCCACTACGAGCAGTACTTC
NA TRBJ1-2 NA TRBV20-1 CSASRGRRDYGYTF TGCAGTGCTAGTAGGGGACGGCGCGACTATGGCTACACCTTC
NA TRBJ2-1 once TRBV20-1 CSAPYRSSYNEQFF TGCAGTGCTCCCTATCGTAGCTCCTACAATGAGCAGTTCTTC